The next 30 T cell receptor beta chains were all read from a single sample in a study of T cells in Graves' hyperthyroidism and ophthalmopathy. Using RNA transcripts as the source, TCR beta CDR3 regions were amplified. First-round RT-PCR targeting the TCR CDR3 was performed with the HTBI primer set. TCRdb itself ran the multiplex PCR reads through MiXCR, one entry per CDR3 protein. The sample lists approximately 520,000 distinct CDR3 sequences, less than 25% seen once, with about 25% in the top ten. The sequencing input was blood. The receptors originated from a man in his late teens or twenties with Graves' hyperthyroidism.

This clonotype has more than one count but fewer than ten. The CDR3 sequence is CASSLGFTDTQYF. The CDR3 DNA is TGTGCCAGCAGCTTAGGGTTTACAGATACGCAGTATTTT. The rearrangement links TRBV7-9 to TRBJ2-3; D is uncertain. The V gene lost 1 base and the J gene lost 3 bases, with 5 bases spanning the gap. CDR1 and CDR2 from the germline V gene are SEHNR and FQNEAQ (reference sequence). The CDR3 sequence is 13 residues long.

The chain recombines TRBV14 with TRBJ2-7; 7 bases are a match to TRBD1. After removal of 3 bases from V and 6 bases from J, the junction contained 8 bases not matched to a gene. CDR1 is SGHDN and CDR2 is FVKESK in the germline V gene. This CDR3 is 14 amino acids long. In nucleotides, the CDR3 is TGTGCCAGCAGCCACCCCAGCACAGGGGTCGAGCAGTACTTC. Its translation: CASSHPSTGVEQYF.

This clonotype was recorded many times. The chain recombines TRBV14 with TRBJ2-5; D not resolved. This CDR3 contains 13 residues. Germline loops: CDR1 SGHDN, CDR2 FVKESK. V was trimmed by 2 bases and J by 5 bases, leaving 9 bases between them. The CDR3 sequence is CASSQLVGETQYF. The CDR3 DNA reads TGTGCCAGCAGCCAATTGGTCGGGGAGACCCAGTACTTC.

The rearrangement links TRBV11-2 to TRBJ2-5, with 9 bases identical to TRBD2. V shed 3 bases, J shed 5 bases, and the junction held 13 bases outside the gene matches. This CDR3 comprises 17 residues. Germline V CDR1 and CDR2: SGHAT, FQNNGV. The CDR3 DNA sequence: TGTGCCAGCAGCTTGTTGCGGGAGGGCGAATCCGTGGAGACCCAGTACTTC. This translates into CASSLLREGESVETQYF.

This clonotype was picked up many times. The chain employs TRBV12-3 or TRBV12-4 and TRBJ1-1, with D possibly matching TRBD1 (5 bases). The V end was cut by 5 bases, the J end by 3 bases, with 10 bases between. The CDR3 has 13 amino acids. The CDR3 DNA sequence: TGTGCCAGCAGTATCGGGACTCACACTGAAGCTTTCTTT. Its translation: CASSIGTHTEAFF.

Comments on this clonotype: This may be a read error, as it is one base from a much larger clone. The chain employs TRBV12-3 or TRBV12-4 and TRBJ2-2; D is uncertain. The CDR3 consists of 12 residues. With 5 bases removed from V and 4 bases from J, the gap between germline ends came to 5 bases. This CDR3 reads CASSRTTGELFF. For the CDR3, the DNA is TGTGCCAGCAGTCGGACCACCGGGGAGCTGTTTTTT.

The chain uses TRBV20-1 and TRBJ2-7; 7 bases are shared with TRBD2. The V and J ends lost 1 base and 6 bases, in that order; junction bases with no gene match: 9. CDR1 and CDR2 from the germline V gene are DFQATT and SNEGSKA (reference sequence). The CDR3 has 14 residues. The CDR3 nucleotides are TGCAGTGCTAGAGGGGCGGGGGATTCGAGCGAGCAGTACTTC. Its translation: CSARGAGDSSEQYF.

This clonotype was counted a few times. The gene calls are TRBV28 and TRBJ2-7; 9 nucleotides line up with TRBD1. The CDR3 has 15 residues. V shed 8 bases and J 1 base; nucleotides not matched to a gene: 9. Germline CDR1 and CDR2: MDHEN and SYDVKM. In DNA form, the CDR3 reads TGTGCCAGCCGCCCCCCGGGACAGGGATCCTACGAGCAGTACTTC. Protein sequence: CASRPPGQGSYEQYF. The whole variable domain, filled in from reference TRBV28 and TRBJ2-7, reads DVKVTQSSRYLVKRTGEKVFLECVQDMDHENMFWYRQDPGLGLRLIYFSYDVKMKEKGDIPEGYSVSREKKERFSLILESASTNQTSMYLCASRPPGQGSYEQYFGPGTRLTVT.

In this sample, this clonotype turned up many times. V usage is TRBV11-1 and J usage is TRBJ2-2; the D is unclear. The V gene lost 7 bases and the J gene lost 4 bases, with 10 bases spanning the gap. The germline CDR1 and CDR2 sequences are SGHAT and FQDESV (reference sequence). The CDR3 covers 13 residues. This chain's CDR3 is CASTTSPTGELFF. CDR3 bases: TGTGCCAGCACCACATCCCCCACCGGGGAGCTGTTTTTT.

This clonotype was detected many times. The chain couples TRBV19 to TRBJ1-1; possible D gene TRBD1, 5 bases. This CDR3 has 16 residues. Germline assignment: CDR1 LNHDA and CDR2 SQIVND (reference sequence). V was cut by 7 bases and J by 4 bases, with 22 bases left in between. CDR3 region: CASTQLGPGGGTEAFF. The CDR3 DNA sequence: TGTGCCAGTACCCAACTCGGGCCGGGGGGAGGCACTGAAGCTTTCTTT. Drawing the rest from reference TRBV19 and TRBJ1-1, the complete variable domain is DGGITQSPKYLFRKEGQNVTLSCEQNLNHDAMYWYRQDPGQGLRLIYYSQIVNDFQKGDIAEGYSVSREKKESFPLTVTSAQKNPTAFYLCASTQLGPGGGTEAFFGQGTRLTVV.

This clonotype has just a few counts. The chain couples TRBV30 to TRBJ2-2; D is undetermined. From germline, CDR1 is GTSNPN and CDR2 SVGIG (reference sequence). This CDR3 has 14 amino acids. Trimming took off 2 bases at V and 2 bases at J, with 9 bases between the two ends. CDR3 protein: CAWSRLDNTGELFF. Here the CDR3 DNA reads TGTGCCTGGAGTAGGCTGGACAACACCGGGGAGCTGTTTTTT.

This clonotype was found many times. The genes are TRBV12-3 or TRBV12-4 and TRBJ1-2, with D perhaps matching TRBD1 (6 bases). V dropped 6 bases and J dropped 6 bases, with 20 bases sitting between them. This CDR3 has 15 amino acids. CDR3 protein: CASRDSLREFDGYTF. CDR3 in DNA: TGTGCCAGCAGGGACAGTTTAAGGGAGTTTGATGGCTACACCTTC.

This clonotype showed up many times. The rearrangement links TRBV12-3 or TRBV12-4 to TRBJ1-5; possibly TRBD1 for D (5 bases). V gave up 6 bases and J gave up 4 bases, with 16 bases separating them. This CDR3 spans 15 amino acids. DNA of the CDR3: TGTGCCAGCAGCCCCGGACACGGGGAAAATCAGCCCCAGCATTTT. This encodes CASSPGHGENQPQHF.

The rearrangement links TRBV4-2 to TRBJ1-1; D gene ambiguous. The CDR3 spans 13 residues. Trimming cost V 4 bases and J 1 base, with 7 bases left between them. CDR1 LGHNA and CDR2 YNFKEQ come from the germline V gene. This CDR3 reads CASSPVPNTEAFF. CDR3 DNA sequence: TGTGCCAGCAGCCCGGTTCCGAACACTGAAGCTTTCTTT.

This clonotype was recorded many times. The chain recombines TRBV6-5 with TRBJ1-5; D may be TRBD1 (5 bases). The CDR3 covers 14 residues. V was shortened by 2 bases and J by 3 bases, with 8 bases between the two germline ends. CDR1 and CDR2 (germline): MNHEY, SVGAGI. This CDR3 reads CASSYDRFNQPQHF. The CDR3 DNA follows: TGTGCCAGCAGTTACGACAGATTCAATCAGCCCCAGCATTTT.

This clonotype showed up many times. CDR3 DNA: TGTGCCAGCAGTTTCCTCGGGGGGGCTGCCAATCAGCCCCAGCATTTT. Amino acids: CASSFLGGAANQPQHF. The gene calls are TRBV28 and TRBJ1-5, with a weak D call TRBD1 (6 bases). The CDR3 length is 16 residues. Germline CDR1 is MDHEN and CDR2 is SYDVKM. V lost 3 bases, J lost 3 bases, and 15 bases lay in between.

This clonotype was observed at least ten times. The rearrangement links TRBV12-3 or TRBV12-4 to TRBJ1-1; 8 bases agree with TRBD1. This CDR3 spans 15 amino acids. Unmatched junction bases numbered 5, after V lost 5 bases and J lost 0 bases. As DNA, the CDR3 is TGTGCCAGCAGTCCACTGACAGGGGTGAACACTGAAGCTTTCTTT. Protein product: CASSPLTGVNTEAFF.

A note on this clonotype: A junction end diverges from the germline sequence, so it may reflect a read error. This chain uses TRBV9 with TRBJ2-5, with 8 bases matching TRBD1. Germline V gene data show CDR1 as SGDLS and CDR2 as YYNGEE. This CDR3 contains 16 residues. CDR3 sequence (DNA): TGTACCAGCAGCGTAAGTGGGACAGGAGGGATGGAGACCCAGTACTTC. The encoded protein is CTSSVSGTGGMETQYF.

This clonotype was seen ten or more times. V and J are TRBV28 and TRBJ1-2, with no clear D. The CDR3 has 15 amino acids. Germline assignment: CDR1 MDHEN and CDR2 SYDVKM. Trimming stripped 7 bases from V and 2 bases from J, with 17 bases between. Here the CDR3 DNA reads TGTGCCAGCACCTCTTACGGCTCCGTAAACTATGGCTACACCTTC. Translating gives CASTSYGSVNYGYTF.

The sample holds many counts of this clonotype. CDR3 sequence reads: CASSLVGWSETQYF. The DNA of the CDR3 is TGTGCCAGCAGCTTGGTGGGGTGGTCGGAGACCCAGTACTTC. The gene calls are TRBV5-6 and TRBJ2-5, with D unresolved. This CDR3 is built from 14 residues. Trimming cost V 0 bases and J 5 bases, with 11 bases left between them. CDR1 is SGHDT and CDR2 is YYEEEE in the germline V gene.

V gene TRBV6-1 combines with J gene TRBJ2-5; TRBD2 matches at 12 bases. V was pared by 7 bases and J by 1 base, with 7 bases of the junction left unmatched. The CDR3 extends over 16 amino acids. The germline V gene has CDR1 MNHNS and CDR2 SASEGT. This CDR3 reads CASTRLAGVTQETQYF. The CDR3 nucleotides read TGTGCCAGCACCCGACTAGCGGGGGTAACCCAAGAGACCCAGTACTTC.

This clonotype has a handful of counts. This chain uses TRBV18 with TRBJ1-2; TRBD1 might be the D (5 bases). Trimming removed 3 bases from V and 6 bases from J, with 20 bases in between. The CDR3 totals 16 residues. Germline lookup yields CDR1 KGHSH and CDR2 LQKENI. CDR3 amino acids: CASSPLSGGFANGYTF. The DNA for the CDR3 is TGTGCCAGCTCACCCCTATCCGGGGGGTTTGCGAATGGCTACACCTTC.

This clonotype was seen many times. The genes are TRBV18 and TRBJ2-7; no clear D gene. This CDR3 has 14 amino acids. Germline loops: CDR1 KGHSH, CDR2 LQKENI. Deletions cut 2 bases from V and 5 bases from J, with 13 bases between. In DNA, the CDR3 is TGTGCCAGCTCACCATTGGGAAGGGCCAACGAGCAGTACTTC. Its protein product is CASSPLGRANEQYF.

This clonotype has ten or more counts. The genes are TRBV18 and TRBJ2-5; TRBD1 aligns across 10 bases. J lost 5 bases, V lost 3 bases, and 3 bases had no gene match. Germline V CDR1 and CDR2: KGHSH, LQKENI. There are 14 residues in the CDR3. The CDR3: CASSPLTGGETQYF. The DNA for the CDR3 is TGTGCCAGCTCACCGTTGACAGGGGGCGAGACCCAGTACTTC.

Many counts were recorded for this clonotype. The chain couples TRBV18 to TRBJ1-5, with D maybe TRBD1 (5 bases). The CDR3 covers 12 residues. Germline V gene data show CDR1 as KGHSH and CDR2 as LQKENI. Trimming took 2 bases from V and 11 from J, leaving 10 bases between them. CDR3 in amino acids: CASSPGGSAQHF. The CDR3 bases are TGTGCCAGCTCACCAGGGGGATCAGCCCAGCATTTT.

Regarding this clonotype: This may come from a read error, since a much larger clone is one base off. V gene TRBV11-2 combines with J gene TRBJ2-7, with D unclear. Germline values: CDR1 SGHAT, CDR2 FQNNGV. CDR3 length: 13 residues. This chain's CDR3 is CGSSPSPDYEQYF. The CDR3 coding sequence is TGTGGCAGCAGCCCCTCCCCAGACTACGAGCAGTACTTC.

The genes are TRBV11-2 and TRBJ2-2, with TRBD1 as a possible D gene (5 bases). This CDR3 is built from 16 residues. V was pared by 4 bases and J by 3 bases, with 15 bases between. Per germline, CDR1 SGHAT and CDR2 FQNNGV. CDR3 DNA: TGTGCCAGCAGCTCACAGGTCCGCGTCGACACCGGGGAGCTGTTTTTT. This gives the protein CASSSQVRVDTGELFF.

This clonotype was detected ten times or more. The genes are TRBV10-1 and TRBJ2-7; D might be TRBD1 (5 bases). Trimming cost V 6 bases and J 3 bases, with 18 bases left between them. This CDR3 region has 15 residues. Looked up from germline, CDR1 is WNHNN and CDR2 is SYGVQD (reference sequence). This CDR3 reads CASRRQLYWSYEQYF. CDR3 sequence (DNA): TGCGCCAGCAGAAGACAGTTATATTGGAGCTACGAGCAGTACTTC.

This clonotype was seen a few times. A much larger clone lies one base from this, so it may be a read error. The chain joins TRBV27 to TRBJ1-6; D uncertain. This CDR3 is 12 amino acids long. Germline V lookup: CDR1 MNHEY, CDR2 SMNVEV (reference sequence). V was clipped by 5 bases and J by 6 bases, with 5 bases between them. CDR3 in amino acids: CASSALNSPLHF. The CDR3 DNA is TGTGCCAGCAGTGCCCTTAATTCACCCCTCCACTTT.

The table lists this clonotype with a few counts. The rearrangement joins TRBV14 to TRBJ1-3; 8 nucleotides match TRBD1. The CDR3 spans 16 residues. V lost 4 bases, J lost 3 bases, and 8 bases stayed unmatched. Germline V CDR1 and CDR2: SGHDN, FVKESK. The CDR3 sequence: CASSLLQGAFGNTIYF. For the CDR3, the DNA is TGTGCCAGCAGCCTCCTTCAGGGGGCCTTTGGAAACACCATATATTTT.